This T cell receptor beta chain was observed in a study of OX40 agonist ivuxolimab in advanced cancers. Study information: In this trial design, patients received ivuxolimab intravenously at 0.01 to 10 mg/kg every 2 weeks.

Using immunoSEQ multiplex PCR, the repertoire was profiled, and TCRdb retains in-frame clones only, with some absent. The data hold tens of thousands of clones, with around 82% observed a single time. Points from the study as a whole: Clonal expansion from baseline to week 6 occurred in both CD4+ and CD8+ T cells. Expanded clones were, on average, more numerous in CD8+ T cells than in CD4+.

V trimming: 0 bases; J trimming: 14 bases; junction bases outside the gene matches: 7. The germline V gene encodes CDR1 SGHAT and CDR2 FQNNGV. This CDR3 has 13 amino acids. In regard to this clone: Its specificity is unknown.

The sample here was CD4+ or CD8+ T cells sorted from blood, taken in a trial of the OX40 agonist ivuxolimab. The TCR was taken from an adult with an advanced solid tumor such as melanoma, head and neck, liver or kidney cancer. The genes are TRBV11-2 and TRBJ2-3; 8 bases line up with TRBD2. The CDR3 spells CASSLDTGLAVYF. In DNA, the CDR3 is TGTGCCAGCAGCTTAGATACAGGACTAGCTGTGTATTTT.